The T cell receptor (beta chain) under discussion was sequenced for a study of cytomegalovirus exposure and HLA in healthy donors. Notes on the study in general: Through in vitro validation, a few CMV-associated chains were shown to be specific for CMV antigens. Later, TCR association rates were found to vary by HLA locus, highest for DRB1 and lowest for HLA-C. The productive fraction for most TCR beta V segments was about 90% or about 30% in an earlier analysis.

Primers included in the PCR were 60 Vbeta and 13 Jbeta primers. Sequencing used immunoSEQ multiplex PCR; TCRdb keeps in-frame clones, though not all of them. The listing records about 58,000 clones. The donors gave bone marrow, and they were healthy. Turning to this clone: What it recognizes is unknown.

Sequenced: PBMCs. The receptor's source is a woman younger than 35 in good health and CMV-seronegative.

CDR3 region: CASSLGSGAGELFF. CDR3 bases: TGTGCCAGCAGCTTAGGATCCGGGGCCGGGGAGCTGTTTTTT. The chain links TRBV7-7 to TRBJ2-2; a weak D match, TRBD2 (5 bases). From germline, CDR1 is SSHAT and CDR2 FNYEAQ (reference sequence). CDR3 length equals 14 residues. V shed 1 base and J shed 6 bases, with 9 bases lying between them. Full variable domain (missing parts from reference TRBV7-7 and TRBJ2-2): GAGVSQSPRYKVTKRGQDVTLRCDPISSHATLYWYQQALGQGPEFLTYFNYEAQPDKSGLPSDRFSAERPEGSISTLTIQRTEQRDSAMYRCASSLGSGAGELFFGEGSRLTVL.